Listed below are T cell receptor beta chains from one sample, sequenced in a study of blood T cell repertoires in COVID-19. Generated by immunoSEQ multiplex PCR, the TCRdb table keeps only in-frame clones and is missing some. The data contain tens of thousands of clones, 84% of them seen just once; the ten biggest clones take up more than 2%. Sequencing used peripheral blood. These receptor sequences come from a man aged 50-60 years with acute or convalescent COVID-19. Each CDR3 is given with its conserved first and last residue. The order of the fields is D gene, J gene, clone size, V gene, CDR3 protein, CDR3 DNA. D genes are given only for firm matches. Size values are once, few and many counts, or a class for expanded clones, and some rows have none.

D: NA
J: TRBJ1-1
size: NA
V: TRBV27
CDR3: CASSLYTGPGAEAFF
DNA: TGTGCCAGCAGTTTATATACAGGCCCGGGGGCTGAAGCTTTCTTT

D: TRBD2
J: TRBJ2-1
size: NA
V: TRBV6-4
CDR3: CASSDTVRGAGEQFF
DNA: TGTGCCAGCAGTGACACGGTGCGGGGGGCCGGTGAGCAGTTCTTC

D: NA
J: TRBJ1-3
size: NA
V: TRBV11-2
CDR3: CASSLAFKADTIYF
DNA: TGTGCCAGCAGCTTAGCTTTCAAGGCGGACACCATATATTTT

D: NA
J: TRBJ2-2
size: few
V: TRBV19
CDR3: CASSPTSTGELFF
DNA: TGTGCCAGTAGTCCGACATCTACCGGGGAGCTGTTTTTT

D: NA
J: TRBJ2-7
size: NA
V: TRBV5-6
CDR3: CASSPDRSPYEQYF
DNA: TGTGCCAGCAGCCCAGACAGGTCCCCCTACGAGCAGTACTTC

D: NA
J: TRBJ1-1
size: NA
V: TRBV18
CDR3: CASSPRGGSSLIEAFF
DNA: TGTGCCAGCTCACCACGGGGCGGGAGTTCCCTAATTGAAGCTTTCTTT

D: TRBD1
J: TRBJ1-3
size: once
V: TRBV28
CDR3: CASSSRSRTGPPNSGNTIYF
DNA: TGTGCCAGCAGTTCACGGAGCCGGACAGGGCCTCCCAACTCTGGAAACACCATATATTTT

D: NA
J: TRBJ2-5
size: NA
V: TRBV3-1/TRBV3-2
CDR3: CASSQEWVAGARQETQYF
DNA: TGTGCCAGCAGCCAAGAATGGGTGGCGGGGGCCCGCCAAGAGACCCAGTACTTC

D: TRBD1
J: TRBJ2-2
size: NA
V: TRBV7-9
CDR3: CASSPAISRGPGELFF
DNA: TGTGCCAGCAGCCCCGCGATATCCAGGGGGCCCGGGGAGCTGTTTTTT

D: NA
J: TRBJ2-3
size: NA
V: TRBV21-1
CDR3: CARLGRVGRDTQYF
DNA: TGTGCCAGATTAGGCAGGGTGGGCCGAGATACGCAGTATTTT

D: TRBD2
J: TRBJ2-5
size: once
V: TRBV28
CDR3: CASSRRGGQETQYF
DNA: TGTGCCAGCAGCCGTCGGGGGGGCCAAGAGACCCAGTACTTC

D: NA
J: TRBJ1-5
size: once
V: TRBV11-2
CDR3: CASSLDSRLRQPQHF
DNA: TGTGCCAGCAGCTTAGATTCCAGACTCAGACAGCCCCAGCATTTT

D: NA
J: TRBJ2-1
size: NA
V: TRBV9
CDR3: CASSVSGVSYNEQFF
DNA: TGTGCCAGCAGCGTGTCGGGAGTCTCCTACAATGAGCAGTTCTTC

D: NA
J: TRBJ1-1
size: NA
V: TRBV6-5
CDR3: CASRLDLTAEAFF
DNA: TGTGCCAGCAGACTCGATCTGACAGCTGAAGCTTTCTTT

D: TRBD1
J: TRBJ2-7
size: NA
V: TRBV18
CDR3: CASSPMERGTGFGEQYF
DNA: TGTGCCAGCTCACCAATGGAGAGGGGGACAGGGTTTGGGGAGCAGTACTTC

D: NA
J: TRBJ1-5
size: few
V: TRBV6-9
CDR3: CASSYRGEGNQPQHF
DNA: TGTGCCAGCAGTTATCGGGGGGAGGGCAATCAGCCCCAGCATTTT

D: NA
J: TRBJ2-7
size: NA
V: TRBV7-2
CDR3: CASSLTGDNTYEQYF
DNA: TGTGCCAGCAGCTTGACAGGCGACAATACCTACGAGCAGTACTTC

D: TRBD1
J: TRBJ2-7
size: NA
V: TRBV15
CDR3: CATSSGQEYEQYF
DNA: TGTGCCACCAGCAGTGGACAGGAGTACGAGCAGTACTTC

D: TRBD1
J: TRBJ2-3
size: NA
V: TRBV7-6
CDR3: CASSLTRGTGGDTQYF
DNA: TGTGCCAGCAGCTTAACCCGCGGGACAGGGGGAGATACGCAGTATTTT

D: NA
J: TRBJ2-1
size: NA
V: TRBV18
CDR3: CASSPPLPAQYNEQFF
DNA: TGTGCCAGCTCACCTCCCCTGCCAGCGCAGTACAATGAGCAGTTCTTC

D: TRBD1
J: TRBJ1-4
size: NA
V: TRBV18
CDR3: CASSPTGTVNEKLFF
DNA: TGTGCCAGCTCACCAACCGGGACAGTCAATGAAAAACTGTTTTTT

D: NA
J: TRBJ2-2
size: NA
V: TRBV7-3
CDR3: CASSSTGSGHGELFF
DNA: TGTGCCAGCAGCTCCACGGGAAGTGGCCACGGGGAGCTGTTTTTT

D: NA
J: TRBJ1-5
size: NA
V: TRBV29-1
CDR3: CSVVGHSNQPQHF
DNA: TGCAGCGTTGTCGGACATAGCAATCAGCCCCAGCATTTT

D: NA
J: TRBJ2-2
size: NA
V: TRBV10-1
CDR3: CASSEVTGNTGELFF
DNA: TGCGCCAGCAGTGAAGTGACAGGGAACACCGGGGAGCTGTTTTTT

D: NA
J: TRBJ1-3
size: NA
V: TRBV30
CDR3: CAWSPGAGNTIYF
DNA: TGTGCCTGGAGCCCAGGGGCTGGAAACACCATATATTTT

D: TRBD1
J: TRBJ2-1
size: NA
V: TRBV15
CDR3: CATSRSRGEGQGEQFF
DNA: TGTGCCACCAGCAGATCTCGTGGCGAGGGACAGGGGGAGCAGTTCTTC

D: NA
J: TRBJ1-5
size: NA
V: TRBV5-8
CDR3: CASSFQYSNQPQHF
DNA: TGTGCCAGCAGCTTTCAGTATAGCAATCAGCCCCAGCATTTT

D: NA
J: TRBJ2-7
size: NA
V: TRBV7-2
CDR3: CASSILGGATYEQYF
DNA: TGTGCCAGCAGCATCCTTGGTGGGGCCACCTACGAGCAGTACTTC

D: NA
J: TRBJ2-1
size: NA
V: TRBV2
CDR3: CASAVDRYGYNEQFF
DNA: TGTGCCAGCGCCGTTGACAGATACGGTTACAATGAGCAGTTCTTC

D: TRBD1
J: TRBJ1-1
size: few
V: TRBV6-5
CDR3: CASSNRGDTEAFF
DNA: TGTGCCAGCAGTAACAGGGGGGACACTGAAGCTTTCTTT

D: TRBD1
J: TRBJ1-3
size: NA
V: TRBV5-1
CDR3: CASSLDPQGQSGNTIYF
DNA: TGCGCCAGCAGCTTGGACCCTCAGGGACAGTCTGGAAACACCATATATTTT

D: TRBD1
J: TRBJ1-1
size: NA
V: TRBV5-8
CDR3: CASSLFRGQGIRVTEAFF
DNA: TGTGCCAGCAGCTTATTTAGGGGACAGGGGATTCGTGTCACTGAAGCTTTCTTT

D: NA
J: TRBJ2-1
size: few
V: TRBV7-3
CDR3: CASSEKAGFDEQFF
DNA: TGTGCCAGCAGCGAAAAGGCAGGGTTCGATGAGCAGTTCTTC

D: NA
J: TRBJ2-1
size: NA
V: TRBV4-1
CDR3: CASSQDHPSSGYNEQFF
DNA: TGCGCCAGCAGCCAAGACCACCCCAGCAGCGGCTACAATGAGCAGTTCTTC

D: NA
J: TRBJ2-7
size: NA
V: TRBV7-6
CDR3: CASSPVGGVFDEQYF
DNA: TGTGCCAGCAGCCCGGTCGGGGGAGTTTTTGACGAGCAGTACTTC

D: NA
J: TRBJ2-7
size: NA
V: TRBV27
CDR3: CASSFRQFEPGPSYEQYF
DNA: TGTGCCAGCAGTTTTAGACAGTTCGAGCCAGGGCCTTCTTACGAGCAGTACTTC

D: NA
J: TRBJ1-1
size: NA
V: TRBV18
CDR3: CASSPNRDTEAFF
DNA: TGTGCCAGCTCACCAAACAGGGACACTGAAGCTTTCTTT

D: NA
J: TRBJ1-5
size: NA
V: TRBV30
CDR3: CAWSPGQSPYVPQHF
DNA: TGTGCCTGGAGTCCAGGACAGAGCCCTTATGTTCCCCAGCATTTT

D: TRBD1
J: TRBJ1-5
size: NA
V: TRBV18
CDR3: CASSQGGSQPQHF
DNA: TGTGCCAGCTCACAAGGGGGCAGTCAGCCCCAGCATTTT

D: TRBD1
J: TRBJ1-5
size: NA
V: TRBV24-1
CDR3: CATSGTGKREAGNQPQHF
DNA: TGTGCCACCAGCGGGACAGGGAAACGAGAGGCCGGCAATCAGCCCCAGCATTTT

D: TRBD2
J: TRBJ2-1
size: NA
V: TRBV4-1
CDR3: CASSLGTSGGGYNEQFF
DNA: TGCGCCAGCAGCCTCGGGACTAGCGGGGGGGGATACAATGAGCAGTTCTTC

D: TRBD2
J: TRBJ2-7
size: NA
V: TRBV28
CDR3: CASSSPEGGPRLEQYF
DNA: TGTGCCAGCAGTTCCCCCGAGGGAGGGCCTCGGCTCGAGCAGTACTTC

D: TRBD1
J: TRBJ2-5
size: NA
V: TRBV5-4
CDR3: CASSRNGQGAETQYF
DNA: TGTGCCAGCAGCCGGAACGGACAGGGGGCAGAGACCCAGTACTTC

D: NA
J: TRBJ2-7
size: NA
V: TRBV7-7
CDR3: CASSLRATGPYEQYF
DNA: TGTGCCAGCAGCTTACGGGCTACAGGACCCTACGAGCAGTACTTC

D: TRBD1
J: TRBJ1-1
size: NA
V: TRBV28
CDR3: CASSLGQGVMNTEAFF
DNA: TGTGCCAGCAGTTTGGGACAGGGGGTCATGAACACTGAAGCTTTCTTT

D: NA
J: TRBJ1-6
size: NA
V: TRBV27
CDR3: CASRAEFYNSPLHF
DNA: TGTGCCAGCCGCGCTGAGTTCTATAATTCACCCCTCCACTTT

D: NA
J: TRBJ2-5
size: NA
V: TRBV9
CDR3: CASSVALVQETQYF
DNA: TGTGCCAGCAGCGTCGCGCTGGTTCAAGAGACCCAGTACTTC

D: NA
J: TRBJ1-4
size: NA
V: TRBV15
CDR3: CATSRDRGATNEKLFF
DNA: TGTGCCACCAGCAGAGATAGGGGTGCAACTAATGAAAAACTGTTTTTT

D: NA
J: TRBJ2-2
size: NA
V: TRBV29-1
CDR3: CSADKAGELFF
DNA: TGCAGCGCGGACAAAGCCGGGGAGCTGTTTTTT

D: NA
J: TRBJ2-3
size: NA
V: TRBV5-1
CDR3: CASSSEAFRSTDTQYF
DNA: TGCGCCAGCAGCTCGGAGGCGTTCCGTAGCACAGATACGCAGTATTTT